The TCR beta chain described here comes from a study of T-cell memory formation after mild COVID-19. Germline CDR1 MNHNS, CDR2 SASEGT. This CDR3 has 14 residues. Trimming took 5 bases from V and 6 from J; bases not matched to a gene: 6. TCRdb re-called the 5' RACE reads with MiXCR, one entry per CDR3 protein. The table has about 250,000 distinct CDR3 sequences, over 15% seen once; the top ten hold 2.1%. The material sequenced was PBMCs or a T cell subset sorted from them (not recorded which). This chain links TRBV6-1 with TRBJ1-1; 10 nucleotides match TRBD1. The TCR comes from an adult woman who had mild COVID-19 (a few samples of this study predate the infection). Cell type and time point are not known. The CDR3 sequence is CASSTGTGVPEAFF. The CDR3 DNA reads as TGTGCCAGCAGTACCGGGACAGGGGTCCCTGAAGCTTTCTTT.